What follows describes a single TCR beta chain. This specimen belongs to a study of blood T cell repertoires in COVID-19. Study overall: T cells, B-cell-depleted T cells, or PBMCs provided the cDNA or gDNA that served as material.

Trimming took 5 bases from V and 4 from J, leaving 11 bases between them. This CDR3 is 13 amino acids long. Germline V gene lookup returns CDR1 LNHDA and CDR2 SQIVND (reference sequence). Authors' methods: Counts of nucleated cells, estimated from reference gene primer amplification, were obtained. Produced via immunoSEQ multiplex PCR; TCRdb's table is partial and in-frame only. V and J calls and clone size are those listed in that table; D and trimming were worked out from the DNA. Of fewer than 250,000 clones detected, roughly 82% appear once; the ten largest clones hold about 4.5%. The sequence was collected from a woman aged 70-85 years with acute or convalescent COVID-19. Material: peripheral blood. The chain has TRBV19 and TRBJ2-5; TRBD1 is a possible D gene (7 bases). The CDR3 nucleotides read TGTGCCAGTAGTGGGCAGGGGGGAGAGACCCAGTACTTC. Translation: CASSGQGGETQYF.